This T cell receptor beta chain originates from a study of blood T cell repertoires in COVID-19. Turning to the study itself: The United States, Italy and Spain provided the acute and convalescent COVID-19 samples. The analysed material was cDNA or gDNA that came from T cells, B-cell-depleted T cells, or PBMCs.

Data came from immunoSEQ multiplex PCR; TCRdb stores just in-frame clones and leaves some out. The repertoire holds 65,000 to 75,000 clones, with roughly nine tenths as singletons. This CDR3 spans 16 amino acids. The germline V and J ends were trimmed by 4 bases and 2 bases, with 15 bases remaining between them. Germline V gives CDR1 LGHDT, CDR2 YNNKEL (reference sequence). The receptor's source is a man aged 45-65 years with active COVID-19. The sample consisted of peripheral blood. The chain uses TRBV3-1 (or the pseudogene TRBV3-2) and TRBJ2-1, with D possibly matching TRBD2 (5 bases). The CDR3 reads CASSPRDRAPYNEQFF. The CDR3 region has the DNA TGTGCCAGCAGCCCCCGGGATCGGGCCCCCTACAATGAGCAGTTCTTC.